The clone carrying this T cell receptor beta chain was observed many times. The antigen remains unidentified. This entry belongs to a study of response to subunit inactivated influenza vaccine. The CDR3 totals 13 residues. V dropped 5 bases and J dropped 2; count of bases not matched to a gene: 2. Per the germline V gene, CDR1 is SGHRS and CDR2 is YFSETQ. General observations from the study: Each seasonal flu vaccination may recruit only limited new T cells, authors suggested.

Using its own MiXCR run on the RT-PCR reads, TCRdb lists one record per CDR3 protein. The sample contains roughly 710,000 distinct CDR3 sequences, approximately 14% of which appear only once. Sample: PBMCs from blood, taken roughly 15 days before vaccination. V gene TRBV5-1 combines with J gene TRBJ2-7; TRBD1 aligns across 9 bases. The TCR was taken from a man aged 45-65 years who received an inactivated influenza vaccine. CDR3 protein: CASSDRGTYEQYF. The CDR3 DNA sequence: TGCGCCAGCAGTGACAGGGGGACCTACGAGCAGTACTTC.